This T cell receptor beta chain was observed in a study of blood T cell repertoires in COVID-19. Study-wide background: Researchers got acute and convalescent COVID-19 samples from the United States, Italy and Spain. Sources were T cells, B-cell-depleted T cells, or PBMCs; the material itself was cDNA or gDNA.

How the authors handled the data: By means of reference gene primer amplification, nucleated cell counts were estimated. Assay used: immunoSEQ multiplex PCR; TCRdb lists only in-frame clones, some missing. D and trimming were read from the DNA, whereas the V and J calls and clone size are those reported in that table. The repertoire holds just under 250,000 clones, approximately 86% seen once, with about 3.1% in the top ten. This CDR3 spans 15 amino acids. Germline-derived CDR1 and CDR2 are SGHNT and YENEEA. The junction had 4 bases not matched to a gene; V was cut back by 3 bases and J by 9 bases. This clone is a singleton in its sample. The same CDR3 is also encoded by other DNA sequences in this sample.

The source material was peripheral blood. The chain employs TRBV11-3 and TRBJ2-1, with 14 bases lining up with TRBD2. The receptor was derived from a woman in her twenties or thirties who had recovered from COVID-19. DNA of the CDR3: TGTGCCAGCAGCTTGGGACTAGCGGGGGTAGGTGAGCAGTTCTTC. This codes for CASSLGLAGVGEQFF.